This T cell receptor beta chain was identified during a study of human T cells and chemical hapten exposure. General study findings and limits: PT1 expanded TCR numbers tracked positively with patch test score. With alopecia, donors may have immune responses unlike healthy people's.

This clonotype has just a few counts. Its antigen is unknown. From the RACE reads, TCRdb called clonotypes with MiXCR, one entry per CDR3 protein. The sample shows about 49,000 distinct CDR3 sequences, about a tenth of them seen only once. Between the trimmed V and J ends, which lost 6 bases and 7 bases, there was a span of 8 bases. Germline V CDR1 and CDR2: ENHRY, SYGVKD. The CDR3 runs 11 residues. Documented time point: patch test 1, 2 weeks after DPC sensitization. Noted treatment: therapeutic diphenylcyclopropenone sensitization with weekly scalp DPC. Here the sequenced sample was whole blood, taken in connection with sensitization to the hapten diphenylcyclopropenone (DPC). This chain uses TRBV10-3 with TRBJ2-3, with a weak D call TRBD2 (5 bases). The TCR comes from a woman between 50 and 59 years old with alopecia areata. Some clones in this sample may be carry-over from other donors' samples. Written as DNA, the CDR3 is TGTGCCATCAGGAGGGATTATACGCAGTATTTT. Translated: CAIRRDYTQYF.